Listed below are T cell receptor beta chains from one sample, sequenced in a study of CD8 T cells in Susac syndrome. TCRdb independently ran MiXCR on the immunoSEQ multiplex PCR reads; one entry per CDR3 protein. The sample yields some 190,000 distinct CDR3 sequences, approximately 94% seen once. Sequencing used CD4+ T cells from PBMCs. The receptors were gathered from a human donor in good health. Each CDR3 is given with its conserved first and last residue. A D gene is named only where the DNA matches it firmly. Rows give clone size only sometimes, using once, few, many, or a class for an expanded clone.

clone size: NA
V gene: TRBV20-1
D gene: TRBD2
J gene: TRBJ2-1
CDR3 DNA: TGCAGTGCTAGTCGGGGGATAGCGGGAGTGGGCAATGAGCAGTTCTTC
CDR3 protein: CSASRGIAGVGNEQFF

clone size: NA
V gene: TRBV19
D gene: NA
J gene: TRBJ1-2
CDR3 DNA: TGTGCCAGTAGTGGGGCCGGTGGCTACACCTTC
CDR3 protein: CASSGAGGYTF

clone size: NA
V gene: TRBV30
D gene: NA
J gene: TRBJ2-2
CDR3 DNA: TGTGCCTGGAGTGTACAATGGGGATCCGGGGAGCTGTTTTTT
CDR3 protein: CAWSVQWGSGELFF

clone size: NA
V gene: TRBV30
D gene: NA
J gene: TRBJ2-3
CDR3 DNA: TGTGCCTTGAACCGGGAGCGCACAGATACGCAGTATTTT
CDR3 protein: CALNRERTDTQYF

clone size: NA
V gene: TRBV28
D gene: NA
J gene: TRBJ2-5
CDR3 DNA: TGTGCCAGCAGTCCCAGCGAATTAGCGCGGGAGACCCAGTACTTC
CDR3 protein: CASSPSELARETQYF

clone size: NA
V gene: TRBV29-1
D gene: TRBD1
J gene: TRBJ1-2
CDR3 DNA: TGCAGCGCTTTAACAGGGGGCTATGGCTACACCTTC
CDR3 protein: CSALTGGYGYTF

clone size: NA
V gene: TRBV11-1
D gene: NA
J gene: TRBJ2-3
CDR3 DNA: TGTGCCAGCAGCGCCTCGAGTACGCAGTATTTT
CDR3 protein: CASSASSTQYF

clone size: NA
V gene: TRBV20-1
D gene: NA
J gene: TRBJ2-3
CDR3 DNA: TGCAGTGCTAGCTACACTCGCGCCGATACGCAGTATTTT
CDR3 protein: CSASYTRADTQYF

clone size: NA
V gene: TRBV7-9
D gene: NA
J gene: TRBJ2-5
CDR3 DNA: TGTGCCAGCAGCGATACAGGAGGGACCCAGTACTTC
CDR3 protein: CASSDTGGTQYF

clone size: NA
V gene: TRBV12-3/TRBV12-4
D gene: NA
J gene: TRBJ2-7
CDR3 DNA: TGTGCCAGCAGTCTCATCACGATCGCGGGGGCTCGATCCTACGAGCAGTACTTC
CDR3 protein: CASSLITIAGARSYEQYF

clone size: NA
V gene: TRBV12-3/TRBV12-4
D gene: NA
J gene: TRBJ2-4
CDR3 DNA: TGTGCCAGCAGTTCTTGGGGTGGGGGTGACATTCAGTACTTC
CDR3 protein: CASSSWGGGDIQYF

clone size: NA
V gene: TRBV6-1
D gene: NA
J gene: TRBJ1-2
CDR3 DNA: TGTGCCAGCACCGCAAGGGATCGGCAAAACTATGGCTACACCTTC
CDR3 protein: CASTARDRQNYGYTF

clone size: NA
V gene: TRBV2
D gene: TRBD2
J gene: TRBJ2-5
CDR3 DNA: TGTGCCAGCAGCGTAGCGGGAGTACGAGAGACCCAGTACTTC
CDR3 protein: CASSVAGVRETQYF

clone size: NA
V gene: TRBV3-1
D gene: TRBD2
J gene: TRBJ2-1
CDR3 DNA: TGTGCCAGCAGCCAACAACGACGGACTAGACCTGAGCAGTTCTTC
CDR3 protein: CASSQQRRTRPEQFF

clone size: NA
V gene: TRBV7-6
D gene: NA
J gene: TRBJ2-5
CDR3 DNA: TGTGCCAGCAGCTTAGCGCCAGCGGAAGAGGGAGAGACCCAGTACTTC
CDR3 protein: CASSLAPAEEGETQYF

clone size: NA
V gene: TRBV27
D gene: NA
J gene: TRBJ1-5
CDR3 DNA: TGTGCCAGCAGCTCGTTTGGACAGCCCCAGCATTTT
CDR3 protein: CASSSFGQPQHF

clone size: NA
V gene: TRBV19
D gene: NA
J gene: TRBJ2-7
CDR3 DNA: TGTGCCAGTAGTATAATGGTCGACACTGACTACGAGCAGTACTTC
CDR3 protein: CASSIMVDTDYEQYF

clone size: NA
V gene: TRBV7-3
D gene: TRBD2
J gene: TRBJ2-1
CDR3 DNA: TGTGCCAGCAGCTTAGAGGGACTAGCGGGAGCCTACAATGAGCAGTTCTTC
CDR3 protein: CASSLEGLAGAYNEQFF

clone size: once
V gene: TRBV6-5
D gene: NA
J gene: TRBJ2-7
CDR3 DNA: TGTGCCAGCGGGAGAACGGACGAGCAGTACTTC
CDR3 protein: CASGRTDEQYF

clone size: NA
V gene: TRBV28
D gene: NA
J gene: TRBJ2-7
CDR3 DNA: TGTGCCAGCAGTTCCCGATTCTCCCACGAGCAGTACTTC
CDR3 protein: CASSSRFSHEQYF

clone size: NA
V gene: TRBV6-2/TRBV6-3
D gene: TRBD2
J gene: TRBJ2-1
CDR3 DNA: TGTGCCAGCAGCCCCGGGAGGACCTCCTACAATGAGCAGTTCTTC
CDR3 protein: CASSPGRTSYNEQFF

clone size: NA
V gene: TRBV4-3
D gene: NA
J gene: TRBJ2-1
CDR3 DNA: TGCGCCAGCAGCCACTCGAGGAGCTCTTACAATGAGCAGTTCTTC
CDR3 protein: CASSHSRSSYNEQFF

clone size: NA
V gene: TRBV29-1
D gene: TRBD2
J gene: TRBJ2-3
CDR3 DNA: TGCAGCGTTTGGGACTACACAGATACGCAGTATTTT
CDR3 protein: CSVWDYTDTQYF

clone size: NA
V gene: TRBV7-6
D gene: TRBD1
J gene: TRBJ1-2
CDR3 DNA: TGTGCCAGCAGCCCTCAGGGGGATCCTCAGGGAGGCTACACCTTC
CDR3 protein: CASSPQGDPQGGYTF